This TCR beta chain was identified in a study of chemoradiotherapy in HPV16-positive cancers. Study summary: Functional T-cell assays on a couple of HPV16-positive patients' cells defined candidate HPV-specific clones and common TCR motifs.

This clone appeared once. The antigen is undetermined. Broader study findings: Non-HPV-specific T cells did not expand in tumors during treatment, whereas candidate HPV-specific clones and E7-related motifs did. HPV-responsive T-cell expansion during chemoradiotherapy was linked to improved recurrence-free survival in HPV16-positive patients. The functional HPV-specific definition rests on just a couple of HPV16-positive patients.

Assay used: immunoSEQ multiplex PCR; TCRdb lists only in-frame clones, some missing. Of around 4,400 clones listed, more than 80% were seen once; the top ten hold roughly 4%. This CDR3 is 15 amino acids long. The germline gives CDR1 SGHAT, CDR2 FQDESV (reference sequence). Between the trimmed V and J ends, which lost 3 bases and 3 bases, there was a span of 13 bases. The gene calls are TRBV11-1 and TRBJ2-3; D is perhaps TRBD2 (6 bases). The specimen comprised tumor tissue, sampled from a patient who underwent chemoradiotherapy. This TCR was sampled from a human donor with HPV-associated anogenital cancer. DNA of the CDR3: TGTGCCAGCAGCTTGGAACGGGGGAGAACAGATACGCAGTATTTT. The encoded protein is CASSLERGRTDTQYF.